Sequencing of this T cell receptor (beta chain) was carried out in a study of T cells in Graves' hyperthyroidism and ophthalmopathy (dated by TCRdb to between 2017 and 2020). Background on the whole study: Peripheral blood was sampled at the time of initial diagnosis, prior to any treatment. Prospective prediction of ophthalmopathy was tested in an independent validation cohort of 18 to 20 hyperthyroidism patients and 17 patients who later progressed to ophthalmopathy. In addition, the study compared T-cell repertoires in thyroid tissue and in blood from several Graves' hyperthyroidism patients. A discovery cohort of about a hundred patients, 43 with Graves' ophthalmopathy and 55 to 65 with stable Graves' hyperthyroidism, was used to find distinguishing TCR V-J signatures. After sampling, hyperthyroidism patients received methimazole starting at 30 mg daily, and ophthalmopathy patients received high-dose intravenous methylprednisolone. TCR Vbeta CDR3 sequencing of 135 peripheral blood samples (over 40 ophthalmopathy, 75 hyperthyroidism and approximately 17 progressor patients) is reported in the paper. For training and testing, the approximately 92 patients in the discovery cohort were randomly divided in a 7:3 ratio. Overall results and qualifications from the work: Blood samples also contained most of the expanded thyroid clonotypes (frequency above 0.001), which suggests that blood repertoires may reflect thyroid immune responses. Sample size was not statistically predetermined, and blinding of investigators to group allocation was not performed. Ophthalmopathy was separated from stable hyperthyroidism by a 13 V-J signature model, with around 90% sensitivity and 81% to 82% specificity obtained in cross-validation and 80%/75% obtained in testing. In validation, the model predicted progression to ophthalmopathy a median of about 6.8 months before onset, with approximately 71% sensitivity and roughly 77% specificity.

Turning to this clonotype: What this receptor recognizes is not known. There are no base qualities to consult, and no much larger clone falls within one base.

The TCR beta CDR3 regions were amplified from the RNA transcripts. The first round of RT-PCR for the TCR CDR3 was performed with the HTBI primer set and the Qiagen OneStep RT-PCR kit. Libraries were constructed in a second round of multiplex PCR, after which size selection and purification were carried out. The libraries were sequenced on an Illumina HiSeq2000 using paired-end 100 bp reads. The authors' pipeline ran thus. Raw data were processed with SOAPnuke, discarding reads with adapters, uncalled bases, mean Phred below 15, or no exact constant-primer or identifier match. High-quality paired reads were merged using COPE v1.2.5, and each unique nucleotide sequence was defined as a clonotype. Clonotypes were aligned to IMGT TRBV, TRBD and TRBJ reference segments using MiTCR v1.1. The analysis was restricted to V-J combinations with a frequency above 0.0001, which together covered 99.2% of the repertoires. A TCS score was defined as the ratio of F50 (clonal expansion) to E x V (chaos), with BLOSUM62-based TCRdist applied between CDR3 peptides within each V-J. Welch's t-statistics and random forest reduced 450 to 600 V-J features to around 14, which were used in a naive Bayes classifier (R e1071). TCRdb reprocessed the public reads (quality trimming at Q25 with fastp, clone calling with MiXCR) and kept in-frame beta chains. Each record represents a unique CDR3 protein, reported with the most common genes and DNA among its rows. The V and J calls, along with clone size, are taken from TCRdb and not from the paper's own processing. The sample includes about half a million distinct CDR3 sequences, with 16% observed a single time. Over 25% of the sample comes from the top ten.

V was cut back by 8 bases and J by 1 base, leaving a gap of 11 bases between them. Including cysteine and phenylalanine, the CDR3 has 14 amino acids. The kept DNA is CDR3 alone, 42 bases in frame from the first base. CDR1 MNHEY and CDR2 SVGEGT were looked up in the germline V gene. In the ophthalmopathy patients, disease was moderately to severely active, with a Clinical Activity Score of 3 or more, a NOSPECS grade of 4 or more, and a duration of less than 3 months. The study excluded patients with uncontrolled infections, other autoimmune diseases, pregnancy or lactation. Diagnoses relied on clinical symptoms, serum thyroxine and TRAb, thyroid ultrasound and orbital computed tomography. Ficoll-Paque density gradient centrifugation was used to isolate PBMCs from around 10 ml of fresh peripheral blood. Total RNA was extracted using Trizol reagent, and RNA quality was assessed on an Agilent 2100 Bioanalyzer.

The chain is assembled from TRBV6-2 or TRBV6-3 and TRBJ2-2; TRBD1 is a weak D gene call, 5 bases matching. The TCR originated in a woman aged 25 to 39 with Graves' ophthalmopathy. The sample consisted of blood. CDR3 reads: CASCHRLNTGELFF. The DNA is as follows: TGTGCCAGCTGTCACAGGTTGAACACCGGGGAGCTGTTTTTT.